What follows describes a single TCR beta chain. The sample is drawn from a study of control samples from healthy donors and cancer patients. The V gene's germline CDR1 is ENHRY and CDR2 SYGVKD. The CDR3 is 14 amino acids. After removal of 7 bases from V and 4 bases from J, the junction contained 7 bases not matched to a gene. Profiled with immunoSEQ multiplex PCR; TCRdb holds only in-frame clones, not every one. The sample records under 85,000 clones, approximately 88% being singletons. This clonotype originated in a woman in her fifties or sixties with lung cancer. The rearrangement joins TRBV10-3 to TRBJ1-1; 9 bases match TRBD1. Sequencing input: PBMCs. The DNA of the CDR3 is TGTGCCATCAACTATGGACAGGGGACCACTGAAGCTTTCTTT. This translates into CAINYGQGTTEAFF.